What follows is one T cell receptor (beta chain) and its context. Its antigen is still unknown. This sample was included in a study of persistence of HIV-infected CD4 T cells. Regarding the study as a whole: TCR analyses could not target the rare provirus-carrying CMV-responding cells.

Sequencing used immunoSEQ version 4 in survey mode. Generated by immunoSEQ multiplex PCR, the TCRdb table keeps only in-frame clones and is missing some. The sample lists roughly 32,000 clones, 80% to 90% occurring once. The stimulus was lysate of CMV-infected fibroblasts, around 10 ug/mL. Sorted nonresponding memory CD4+ T cells were CD40L-negative, CD69-negative, CD45RO-high. Suppressive ART was started during chronic HIV-1 infection in these adults. This TCR was sampled from an adult man with HIV who was CMV-seropositive. The sample was CD4+ T cells sorted from PBMCs after 18-hour stimulation, taken from a patient who received antiretroviral therapy.

The CDR3 reads CATRGAYNSPLHF. CDR3 coding DNA: TGTGCCACCAGGGGCGCCTATAATTCACCCCTCCACTTT. V is TRBV24-1 and J is TRBJ1-6; D gene unclear. CDR3 length equals 13 residues. Germline lookup yields CDR1 KGHDR and CDR2 SFDVKD. V lost 7 bases to trimming and J lost 2 bases, with 5 bases between them.